The next 9 T cell receptor beta chains were all read from a single sample in a study of somatic mutations in cytotoxic T cells in rheumatoid arthritis. Method: immunoSEQ multiplex PCR; TCRdb's copy keeps in-frame clones and lacks some. The data show 3,500 to 5,000 clones, with approximately 94% seen just once and about 7.5% held by the top ten. The material sequenced was CD8+ T cells sorted from blood. The source is a woman aged 55-70 years with rheumatoid arthritis.

The chain employs TRBV7-8 and TRBJ2-5; the D gene is possibly TRBD2 (6 bases). The J call may be mistaken, given a closer DNA end match to TRBJ2-7. This CDR3 comprises 13 residues. Germline V gene lookup returns CDR1 SGHVS and CDR2 FQNEAQ. The CDR3 sequence is CASGRAGSYEQYF. The CDR3 DNA follows: TGTGCCAGCGGCCGGGCGGGATCCTACGAGCAGTACTTC.

The J gene is TRBJ2-7, the V gene TRBV10-1, with 10 positions matching TRBD2. From germline, CDR1 is WNHNN and CDR2 SYGVQD (reference sequence). J lost 5 bases, V lost 4 bases, and 2 bases had no gene match. The CDR3 consists of 13 residues. CDR3 nucleotides: TGCGCCAGCAGTGCGCTAGCGGGGGACGAGCAGTACGTC. Amino acids: CASSALAGDEQYV.

The chain uses TRBV28 and TRBJ2-7, with TRBD2 matching over 9 bases. The CDR3 has 15 residues. Germline V CDR1 and CDR2: MDHEN, SYDVKM. Trimming cost V 5 bases and J 2 bases; bases outside gene matches: 7. CDR3 sequence reads: CASSPSGGTPYEQYV. CDR3 bases: TGTGCCAGCAGTCCGAGCGGGGGGACTCCCTACGAGCAGTACGTC.

The J gene is TRBJ2-3, the V gene TRBV14; 11 bases match TRBD1. This CDR3 comprises 15 residues. V lost 2 bases, J lost 5 bases, and 3 bases stayed unmatched. Germline V lookup: CDR1 SGHDN, CDR2 FVKESK. The CDR3 DNA reads TGTGCCAGCAGCCAAAGGACAGGGGGCGTAGATACGCAGTATTTT. Protein product: CASSQRTGGVDTQYF.

This chain connects TRBV6-1 to TRBJ2-1, with 8 bases fitting TRBD1. The V gene's germline CDR1 is MNHNS and CDR2 SASEGT. The CDR3 spans 17 residues. Trimming removed 2 bases from V and 8 bases from J; junction bases left unmatched: 14. CDR3 sequence (DNA): TGTGCCAGCAGTGAAATTAAGGACAGGGCGTCTATCTATGAGCAGTTCTTC. Translation gives CASSEIKDRASIYEQFF.

The genes are TRBV9 and TRBJ1-4; unclear D gene. The germline V and J ends were trimmed by 0 bases and 7 bases, with 7 bases remaining between them. CDR3 length: 13 amino acids. Germline V lookup: CDR1 SGDLS, CDR2 YYNGEE. Written as DNA, the CDR3 is TGTGCCAGCAGCGTAGTGGAGGGTGAAAAACTGTTTTTT. It is translated as CASSVVEGEKLFF.

CDR3 bases: TGCGCCAGCAGCCAAGAACAGACGGTAGCGGTCTGGCAGACCCAGTACTTC. This encodes CASSQEQTVAVWQTQYF. The J gene is TRBJ2-5, the V gene TRBV4-1; weak D call: TRBD2 (6 bases). V gave up 0 bases and J gave up 6 bases, with 20 bases separating them. Germline loops: CDR1 MGHRA, CDR2 YSYEKL. CDR3 length: 17 amino acids.

The chain combines TRBV7-9 with TRBJ2-3; 15 positions agree with TRBD2. Germline loops: CDR1 SEHNR, CDR2 FQNEAQ (reference sequence). The CDR3 loop spans 18 amino acids. J lost 2 bases, V lost 7 bases, and 10 bases had no gene match. The CDR3 nucleotides are TGTGCCAGCATCGAGGGACTAGCGGGGGGTCGGCCCACAGATACGCAGTATTTT. Protein: CASIEGLAGGRPTDTQYF.

The chain carries TRBV11-3 and TRBJ2-3; D gene uncertain. The CDR3 runs 14 residues. Per germline, CDR1 SGHNT and CDR2 YENEEA. V was cut by 4 bases and J by 6 bases, with 14 bases left in between. For the CDR3, the DNA is TGTGCCAGCAGCTCCCTTGGGCCTATTGATACGCAGTATTTT. Translated: CASSSLGPIDTQYF.